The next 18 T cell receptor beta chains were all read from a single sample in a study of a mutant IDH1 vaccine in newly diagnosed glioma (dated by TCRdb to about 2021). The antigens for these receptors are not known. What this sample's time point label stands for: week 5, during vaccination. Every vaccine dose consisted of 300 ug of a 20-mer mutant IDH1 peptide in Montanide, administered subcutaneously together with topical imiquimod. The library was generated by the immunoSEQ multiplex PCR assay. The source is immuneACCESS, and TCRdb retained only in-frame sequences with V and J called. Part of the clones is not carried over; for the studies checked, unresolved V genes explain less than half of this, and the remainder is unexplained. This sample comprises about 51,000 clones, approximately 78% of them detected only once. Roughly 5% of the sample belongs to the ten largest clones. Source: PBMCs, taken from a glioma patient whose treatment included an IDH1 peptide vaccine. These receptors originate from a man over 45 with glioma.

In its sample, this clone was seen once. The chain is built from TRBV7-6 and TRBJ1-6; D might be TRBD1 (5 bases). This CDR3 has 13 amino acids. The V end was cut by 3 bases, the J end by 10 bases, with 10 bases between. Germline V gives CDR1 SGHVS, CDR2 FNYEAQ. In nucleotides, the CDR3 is TGTGCCAGCAGCTTGGCGGGGGACTCACCCCTCCACTTT. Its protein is CASSLAGDSPLHF.

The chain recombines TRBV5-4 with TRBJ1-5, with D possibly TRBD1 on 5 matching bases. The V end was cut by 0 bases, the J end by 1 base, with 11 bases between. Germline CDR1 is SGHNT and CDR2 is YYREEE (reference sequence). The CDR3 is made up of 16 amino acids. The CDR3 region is CASSLGGQGSNQPQHF. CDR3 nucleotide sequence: TGTGCCAGCAGCTTGGGAGGGCAGGGAAGCAATCAGCCCCAGCATTTT.

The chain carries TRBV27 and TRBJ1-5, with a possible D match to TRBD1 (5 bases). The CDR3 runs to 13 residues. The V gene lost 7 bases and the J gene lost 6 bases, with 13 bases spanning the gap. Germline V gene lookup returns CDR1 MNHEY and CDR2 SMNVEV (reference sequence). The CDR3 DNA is TGTGCCAGCAAACAGCAGGGCAGTCAGCCCCAGCATTTT. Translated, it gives CASKQQGSQPQHF.

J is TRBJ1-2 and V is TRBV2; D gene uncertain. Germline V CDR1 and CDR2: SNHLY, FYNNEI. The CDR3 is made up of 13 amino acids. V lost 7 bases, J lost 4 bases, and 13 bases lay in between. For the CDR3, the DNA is TGTGCCAGCATTAGGGCGGGAAGCTATGGCTACACCTTC. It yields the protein CASIRAGSYGYTF. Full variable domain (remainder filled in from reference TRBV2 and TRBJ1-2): EPEVTQTPSHQVTQMGQEVILRCVPISNHLYFYWYRQILGQKVEFLVSFYNNEISEKSEIFDDQFSVERPDGSNFTLKIRSTKLEDSAMYFCASIRAGSYGYTFGSGTRLTVV.

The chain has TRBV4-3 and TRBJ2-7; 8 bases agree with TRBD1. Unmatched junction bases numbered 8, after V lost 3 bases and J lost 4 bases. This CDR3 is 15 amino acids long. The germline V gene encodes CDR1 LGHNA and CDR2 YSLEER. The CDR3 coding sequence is TGCGCCAGCAGCCACCTCCTGGGACAGGCTTACGAGCAGTACTTC. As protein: CASSHLLGQAYEQYF.

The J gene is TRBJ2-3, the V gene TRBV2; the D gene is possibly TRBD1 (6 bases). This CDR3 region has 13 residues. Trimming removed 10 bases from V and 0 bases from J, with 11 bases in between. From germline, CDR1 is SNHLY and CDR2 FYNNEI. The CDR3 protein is CAMQTGSTDTQYF. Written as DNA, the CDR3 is TGTGCCATGCAGACAGGAAGCACAGATACGCAGTATTTT. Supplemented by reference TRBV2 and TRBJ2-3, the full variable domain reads EPEVTQTPSHQVTQMGQEVILRCVPISNHLYFYWYRQILGQKVEFLVSFYNNEISEKSEIFDDQFSVERPDGSNFTLKIRSTKLEDSAMYFCAMQTGSTDTQYFGPGTRLTVL.

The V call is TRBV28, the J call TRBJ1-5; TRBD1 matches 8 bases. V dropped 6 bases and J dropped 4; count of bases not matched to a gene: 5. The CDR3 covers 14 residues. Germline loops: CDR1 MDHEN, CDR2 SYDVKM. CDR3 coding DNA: TGTGCCAGCAGACAGGACAGGGTTAATCAGCCCCAGCATTTT. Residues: CASRQDRVNQPQHF.

The CDR3 nucleotides read TGTGCCAGCAGCTGGGACGGATGGAACACTGAAGCTTTCTTT. Translated: CASSWDGWNTEAFF. This sequence joins TRBV5-6 and TRBJ1-1; D might be TRBD1 (5 bases). CDR1 SGHDT and CDR2 YYEEEE come from the germline V gene. CDR3 size: 14 residues. V gave up 3 bases and J gave up 1 base, with 10 bases separating them. The full variable domain, rest sourced from reference TRBV5-6 and TRBJ1-1, is DAGVTQSPTHLIKTRGQQVTLRCSPKSGHDTVSWYQQALGQGPQFIFQYYEEEERQRGNFPDRFSGHQFPNYSSELNVNALLLGDSALYLCASSWDGWNTEAFFGQGTRLTVV.

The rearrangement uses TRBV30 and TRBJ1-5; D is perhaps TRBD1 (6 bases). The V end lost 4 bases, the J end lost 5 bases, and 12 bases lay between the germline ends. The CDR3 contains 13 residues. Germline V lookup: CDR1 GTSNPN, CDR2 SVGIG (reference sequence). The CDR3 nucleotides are TGTGCCTGGACCAGGGGACGGGATCAGCCCCAGCATTTT. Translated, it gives CAWTRGRDQPQHF.

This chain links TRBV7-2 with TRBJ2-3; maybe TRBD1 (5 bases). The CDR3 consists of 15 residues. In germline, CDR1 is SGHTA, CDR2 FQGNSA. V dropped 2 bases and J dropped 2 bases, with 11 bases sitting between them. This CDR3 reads CASSLTGVFTDTQYF. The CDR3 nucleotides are TGTGCCAGCAGCTTAACAGGTGTCTTCACAGATACGCAGTATTTT.

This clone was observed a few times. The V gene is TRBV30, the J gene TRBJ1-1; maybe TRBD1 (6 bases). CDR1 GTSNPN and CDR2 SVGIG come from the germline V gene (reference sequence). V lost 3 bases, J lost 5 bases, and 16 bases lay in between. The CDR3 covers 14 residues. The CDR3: CAWRAAGANTEAFF. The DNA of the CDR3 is TGTGCCTGGAGGGCAGCAGGGGCAAATACTGAAGCTTTCTTT.

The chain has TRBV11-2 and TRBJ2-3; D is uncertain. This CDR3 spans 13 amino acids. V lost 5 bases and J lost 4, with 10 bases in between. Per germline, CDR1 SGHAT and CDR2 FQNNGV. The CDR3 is CASSTAPADTQYF. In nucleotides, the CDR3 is TGTGCCAGCAGCACCGCCCCTGCAGATACGCAGTATTTT.

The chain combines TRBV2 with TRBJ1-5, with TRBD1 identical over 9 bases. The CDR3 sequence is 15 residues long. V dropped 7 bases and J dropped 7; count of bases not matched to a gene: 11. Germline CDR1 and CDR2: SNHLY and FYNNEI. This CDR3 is CASILDMTGGQPQHF. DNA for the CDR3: TGTGCCAGCATTCTAGATATGACAGGGGGACAGCCCCAGCATTTT.

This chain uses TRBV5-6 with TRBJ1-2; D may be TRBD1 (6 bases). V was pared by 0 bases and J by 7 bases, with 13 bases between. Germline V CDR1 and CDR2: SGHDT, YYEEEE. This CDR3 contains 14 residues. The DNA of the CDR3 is TGTGCCAGCAGCTTGGCGGGGGGCGGAGGTGGCTACACCTTC. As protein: CASSLAGGGGGYTF.

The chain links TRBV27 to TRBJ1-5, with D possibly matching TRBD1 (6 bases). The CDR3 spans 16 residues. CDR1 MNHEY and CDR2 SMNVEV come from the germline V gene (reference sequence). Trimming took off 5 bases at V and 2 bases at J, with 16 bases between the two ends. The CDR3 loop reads CASSPTGGRGNQPQHF. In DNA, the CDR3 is TGTGCCAGCAGTCCTACGGGGGGCAGGGGCAATCAGCCCCAGCATTTT.

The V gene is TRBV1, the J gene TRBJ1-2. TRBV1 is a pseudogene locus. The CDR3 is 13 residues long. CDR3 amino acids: CTSSQDRKDGYTF. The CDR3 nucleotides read TGCACCAGCAGCCAAGATCGTAAGGATGGCTACACCTTC.

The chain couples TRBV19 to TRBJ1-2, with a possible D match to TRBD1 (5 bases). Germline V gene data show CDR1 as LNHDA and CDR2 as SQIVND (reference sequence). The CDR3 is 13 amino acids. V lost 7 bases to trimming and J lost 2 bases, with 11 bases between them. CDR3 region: CASKEGPNYGYTF. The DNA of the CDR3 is TGTGCCAGTAAAGAGGGACCGAACTATGGCTACACCTTC.

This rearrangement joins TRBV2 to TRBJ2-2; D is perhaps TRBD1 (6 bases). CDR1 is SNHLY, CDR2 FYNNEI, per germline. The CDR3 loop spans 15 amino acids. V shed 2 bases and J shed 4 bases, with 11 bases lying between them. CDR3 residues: CASSEKGHSTGELFF. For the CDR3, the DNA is TGTGCCAGCAGTGAAAAGGGACATAGCACCGGGGAGCTGTTTTTT.